This T cell receptor (beta chain) was recovered during a study of CD8 T cells in ankylosing spondylitis. Regarding the study as a whole: Before this, some motif variants had been reported in reactive arthritis synovial fluid and blood. Enrichment of disease-linked clones was reportedly significant in matched ankylosing spondylitis synovial fluid. Blood of patients with ankylosing spondylitis appeared to be characterized by a TCR beta motif of about eight highly homologous variants.

This clonotype was counted a few times. Antigen: not known. After removal of 8 bases from V and 2 bases from J, the junction contained 6 bases not matched to a gene. This CDR3 is 14 amino acids long. Germline V gives CDR1 SGHTA, CDR2 FQGTGA. Library preparation for TCR beta used quantitative 5'-RACE with molecular barcodes. TCRdb analysed the 5' RACE reads with MiXCR anew, one entry per CDR3 protein. This table holds fewer than 450,000 distinct CDR3 sequences, more than 15% found once. What was sequenced was blood, either unsorted or a sorted T cell fraction (not recorded which). The TCR sequence derives from a male donor with ankylosing spondylitis. This rearrangement joins TRBV7-3 to TRBJ2-3, with 8 bases matching TRBD2. This CDR3 reads CASALAVTTDTQYF. Here the CDR3 DNA reads TGTGCCAGCGCACTAGCGGTCACCACAGATACGCAGTATTTT.